The clone carrying this T cell receptor (beta chain) was seen once. The antigen is unknown. The data were taken from a study of response to subunit inactivated influenza vaccine. Points from the study as a whole: The authors proposed limited new T cell recruitment per seasonal influenza vaccination.

CDR1 is LGHNA, CDR2 YSLEER, per germline. The CDR3 consists of 16 residues. V lost 2 bases, J lost 0 bases, and 11 bases lay in between. MiXCR, applied by TCRdb to the RT-PCR reads, yields one record per CDR3 protein. The data show over 750,000 distinct CDR3 sequences, approximately 21% seen once. The sequencing used PBMCs from blood, collected 5 to 6 days after vaccination. The receptor was derived from a man aged 50 to 60 who received an inactivated influenza vaccine. The V gene is TRBV4-3, the J gene TRBJ2-4; unclear D gene. CDR3 residues: CASSQNRALAKNIQYF. CDR3 nucleotides: TGCGCCAGCAGCCAAAACAGAGCCCTAGCCAAAAACATTCAGTACTTC.